The 17 T cell receptor beta chains below were found in one sample sequenced in a study of Ad26.COV2.S vaccination and SARS-CoV-2 variants. The treatment was: some 20 received Ad26.COV2.S at low or high dose, single or two shots; a few received placebo; per-sample allocation not given. Specimen acquisition occurred on day 63 following the initial vaccine or placebo injection. Data came from immunoSEQ multiplex PCR; TCRdb stores just in-frame clones and leaves some out. The table has more than 250,000 clones, 87% seen once; the top ten hold about 3.5%. The input for sequencing was peripheral blood, taken in a trial of Ad26.COV2.S vaccine versus placebo. The origin of the receptors is a person between 18 and 65 years old who received the Ad26.COV2.S COVID-19 vaccine or a placebo.

The J gene is TRBJ2-1, the V gene TRBV30, with 10 bases fitting TRBD2. Trimming took 1 base from V and 1 from J; bases not matched to a gene: 10. Germline CDR1 GTSNPN, CDR2 SVGIG (reference sequence). CDR3 length: 18 amino acids. As DNA, the CDR3 is TGTGCCTGGAGTGGGGCAAGCGGGGGGGCCAGGTCCTACAATGAGCAGTTCTTC. It codes for CAWSGASGGARSYNEQFF.

This rearrangement joins TRBV3-1 (or the pseudogene TRBV3-2) to TRBJ2-3; TRBD1 aligns across 9 bases. The germline V gene has CDR1 LGHDT and CDR2 YNNKEL (reference sequence). The J segment lost 1 base and the V segment lost 5 bases, leaving 4 bases of the junction unmatched. CDR3 length: 15 amino acids. Written as DNA, the CDR3 is TGTGCCAGCAGCAATTACAGGGGGCGCACAGATACGCAGTATTTT. Protein: CASSNYRGRTDTQYF.

This chain uses TRBV29-1 with TRBJ2-3; D uncertain. CDR3 length: 12 amino acids. CDR1 is SQVTM, CDR2 ANQGSEA, per germline. Deletions cut 0 bases from V and 1 base from J, with 2 bases between. The CDR3 DNA sequence: TGCAGCGTTGAAGAGGGCACAGATACGCAGTATTTT. It translates to CSVEEGTDTQYF.

CDR3 DNA: TGTGCCAGCAGTAGGGCGGACCAAGAGACCCAGTACTTC. Its protein product is CASSRADQETQYF. This rearrangement joins TRBV28 to TRBJ2-5; unclear D gene. Germline V lookup: CDR1 MDHEN, CDR2 SYDVKM. Deletions cut 5 bases from V and 0 bases from J, with 7 bases between. The CDR3 totals 13 residues.

The V call is TRBV4-1, the J call TRBJ2-7; 13 bases are a match to TRBD2. Germline CDR1 MGHRA, CDR2 YSYEKL. The junction had 7 bases not matched to a gene; V was cut back by 4 bases and J by 1 base. The CDR3 covers 17 residues. CDR3 sequence: CASSLRTSGGLSYEQYF. The CDR3 nucleotides read TGCGCCAGCAGCCTGCGGACTAGCGGGGGCCTTTCCTACGAGCAGTACTTC.

The table lists this clone with a count of one. The chain uses TRBV30 and TRBJ2-3; 10 bases map to TRBD2. Germline CDR1 and CDR2: GTSNPN and SVGIG (reference sequence). The V segment lost 2 bases and the J segment 1 base; nucleotides outside the gene matches: 3. The CDR3 has 15 residues. The CDR3 protein is CAWSKLAGGTDTQYF. For the CDR3, the DNA is TGTGCCTGGAGTAAGCTAGCGGGGGGCACAGATACGCAGTATTTT.

V usage is TRBV6-4 and J usage is TRBJ1-2; the D gene is possibly TRBD1 (5 bases). The ends were cut back, 6 bases at V and 7 bases at J, with 15 bases in the middle. This CDR3 is built from 13 residues. In germline, CDR1 is MRHNA, CDR2 SNTAGT. The CDR3 coding sequence is TGTGCCAGCAGAGATTCCGGGACCTCTGGCTACACCTTC. As protein: CASRDSGTSGYTF.

This chain uses TRBV7-3 with TRBJ1-5, with 9 positions matching TRBD1. V gave up 5 bases and J gave up 5 bases; unmatched junction bases: 19. Germline loops: CDR1 SGHTA, CDR2 FQGTGA. This CDR3 region has 19 residues. This chain's CDR3 is CASSRLKSVPGQGYQPQHF. In DNA form, the CDR3 reads TGTGCCAGCAGCCGCTTAAAGAGTGTCCCGGGACAGGGATATCAGCCCCAGCATTTT.

This clone showed up just a few times. The chain recombines TRBV19 with TRBJ2-7; perhaps D is TRBD1 or TRBD2 (5 bases each). In germline, CDR1 is LNHDA, CDR2 SQIVND (reference sequence). V was trimmed by 3 bases and J by 0 bases, leaving 9 bases between them. This CDR3 has 14 amino acids. The CDR3 sequence: CASSMGTVSYEQYF. The CDR3 DNA sequence: TGTGCCAGTAGTATGGGGACGGTCTCCTACGAGCAGTACTTC.

The chain carries TRBV10-3 and TRBJ1-2; D is possibly TRBD1 (5 bases). The CDR3 has 13 amino acids. Germline CDR1 and CDR2: ENHRY and SYGVKD. The V end lost 8 bases, the J end lost 2 bases, and 12 bases lay between the germline ends. CDR3 sequence: CAIGTQENYGYTF. CDR3 coding DNA: TGTGCCATCGGAACACAGGAGAACTATGGCTACACCTTC.

This rearrangement joins TRBV5-1 to TRBJ2-7; D may match TRBD1 or TRBD2 (5 bases each). This CDR3 has 15 amino acids. Between the trimmed V and J ends, which lost 0 bases and 0 bases, there was a span of 10 bases. Germline values: CDR1 SGHRS, CDR2 YFSETQ. The CDR3 nucleotides read TGCGCCAGCAGCTTGGACGGGACCCCCTCCTACGAGCAGTACTTC. Protein: CASSLDGTPSYEQYF.

This clone was observed once. V is TRBV3-1 (or the pseudogene TRBV3-2) and J is TRBJ2-5, with D hard to call. Trimming took off 1 base at V and 4 bases at J, with 10 bases between the two ends. Per germline, CDR1 LGHDT and CDR2 YNNKEL (reference sequence). This CDR3 is built from 14 residues. The DNA for the CDR3 is TGTGCCAGCAGCCAAGTAAGTCGAGGAGAGACCCAGTACTTC. It translates to CASSQVSRGETQYF.

The rearrangement links TRBV7-3 to TRBJ2-1, with 11 bases identical to TRBD2. The CDR3 is 17 amino acids. With V trimmed by 0 bases and J by 7 bases, 8 bases remained unmatched. Germline CDR1 and CDR2: SGHTA and FQGTGA. CDR3 amino acids: CASSLTRLAGGRNEQFF. In DNA, the CDR3 is TGTGCCAGCAGCTTAACTAGGCTAGCGGGGGGTAGGAATGAGCAGTTCTTC.

The CDR3: CASSTGGNQPQHF. The CDR3 DNA is TGTGCCAGCTCGACAGGGGGCAATCAGCCCCAGCATTTT. The chain carries TRBV18 and TRBJ1-5; 8 bases agree with TRBD1. The CDR3 is 13 residues long. V gave up 6 bases and J gave up 2 bases; unmatched junction bases: 0. Germline CDR1 reads KGHSH; CDR2 reads LQKENI.

This chain connects TRBV4-2 to TRBJ1-6; the D is unclear. This CDR3 comprises 15 residues. Germline CDR1 LGHNA, CDR2 YNFKEQ. V dropped 6 bases and J dropped 0 bases, with 9 bases sitting between them. The DNA for the CDR3 is TGTGCCAGCAGGACTACAAGCTCCTATAATTCACCCCTCCACTTT. Encoded protein: CASRTTSSYNSPLHF.

This sequence joins TRBV4-1 and TRBJ1-6; 8 nucleotides agree with TRBD1. Per the germline V gene, CDR1 is MGHRA and CDR2 is YSYEKL. The CDR3 spans 15 residues. The V and J ends lost 5 bases and 8 bases, in that order; junction bases with no gene match: 8. The CDR3 sequence: CASSSLGQAYSPLHF. The CDR3 nucleotides are TGCGCCAGCAGCTCACTGGGACAGGCGTATTCACCCCTCCACTTT.

This clone was recorded only once. The chain has TRBV5-4 and TRBJ2-1; a possible D gene is TRBD2 (5 bases). The CDR3 is 17 residues long. The V and J ends lost 1 base and 2 bases respectively, with 16 bases between them. Germline values: CDR1 SGHNT, CDR2 YYREEE (reference sequence). As DNA, the CDR3 is TGTGCCAGCAGCTTGCCCGGCCTTAGCGAAACCTACAATGAGCAGTTCTTC. This encodes CASSLPGLSETYNEQFF.